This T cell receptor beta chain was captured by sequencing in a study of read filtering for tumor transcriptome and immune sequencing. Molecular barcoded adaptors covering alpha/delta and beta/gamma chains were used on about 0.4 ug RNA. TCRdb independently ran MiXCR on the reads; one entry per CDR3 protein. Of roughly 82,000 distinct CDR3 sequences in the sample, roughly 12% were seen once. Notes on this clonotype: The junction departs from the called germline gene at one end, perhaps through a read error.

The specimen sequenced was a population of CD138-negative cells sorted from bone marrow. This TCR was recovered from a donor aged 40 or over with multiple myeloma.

The CDR3 here is CGARDSYSNQPQHF. The DNA for the CDR3 is TGCGGTGCTCGGGACAGTTATAGCAATCAGCCCCAGCATTTT. The chain couples TRBV20-1 to TRBJ1-5, with 7 bases lining up with TRBD1. This CDR3 has 14 amino acids. Germline V gene lookup returns CDR1 DFQATT and CDR2 SNEGSKA (reference sequence).